The 5 T cell receptor beta chains presented below share a single source sample, sequenced in a study of OX40 agonist ivuxolimab in advanced cancers. Some clones are missing from TCRdb's copy, which holds only in-frame ones; the method was immunoSEQ multiplex PCR. Of roughly 60,000 clones listed, 80% to 85% are singletons. The input for sequencing was CD4+ or CD8+ T cells sorted from blood, taken in a trial of the OX40 agonist ivuxolimab. These receptors all come from an adult with an advanced solid tumor such as melanoma, head and neck, liver or kidney cancer.

The chain employs TRBV11-2 and TRBJ2-2; 8 nucleotides agree with TRBD1. The CDR3 consists of 14 residues. V gave up 5 bases and J gave up 7 bases; unmatched junction bases: 6. Germline values: CDR1 SGHAT, CDR2 FQNNGV. DNA of the CDR3: TGTGCCAGCAGCCGCAGGGGGCTGGACGGGGAGCTGTTTTTT. This codes for CASSRRGLDGELFF.

This clone has just a few counts. The chain carries TRBV10-3 and TRBJ2-3; 9 bases fit TRBD1. V shed 10 bases and J 7 bases; nucleotides not matched to a gene: 15. The CDR3 has 15 residues. The germline gives CDR1 ENHRY, CDR2 SYGVKD. The CDR3 coding sequence is TGTGCCACCACTACTCTGGACAGGGGAGGGAATACGCAGTATTTT. This encodes CATTTLDRGGNTQYF.

V and J are TRBV2 and TRBJ1-2; 10 bases are a match to TRBD1. Germline V lookup: CDR1 SNHLY, CDR2 FYNNEI. V trimming: 5 bases; J trimming: 3 bases; junction bases outside the gene matches: 6. CDR3 length: 15 residues. In DNA, the CDR3 is TGTGCCAGCAGTACAAGACAGGGGGCGTACTATGGCTACACCTTC. Amino acid sequence: CASSTRQGAYYGYTF.

The rearrangement links TRBV19 to TRBJ2-2; D is ambiguous. Germline V lookup: CDR1 LNHDA, CDR2 SQIVND (reference sequence). The CDR3 runs 13 residues. V was cut by 0 bases and J by 7 bases, with 6 bases left in between. CDR3 sequence (DNA): TGTGCCAGTAGTATAGATCGAGACGGGGAGCTGTTTTTT. Protein product: CASSIDRDGELFF.

This chain connects TRBV14 to TRBJ1-1, with unresolved D. V lost 1 base to trimming and J lost 1 base, with 13 bases between them. There are 16 residues in the CDR3. From germline, CDR1 is SGHDN and CDR2 FVKESK. CDR3 in DNA: TGTGCCAGCAGCCAAGTGGGAGGGCACAGGAACACTGAAGCTTTCTTT. Residues: CASSQVGGHRNTEAFF. The whole variable domain, filled in from reference TRBV14 and TRBJ1-1, reads EAGVTQFPSHSVIEKGQTVTLRCDPISGHDNLYWYRRVMGKEIKFLLHFVKESKQDESGMPNNRFLAERTGGTYSTLKVQPAELEDSGVYFCASSQVGGHRNTEAFFGQGTRLTVV.